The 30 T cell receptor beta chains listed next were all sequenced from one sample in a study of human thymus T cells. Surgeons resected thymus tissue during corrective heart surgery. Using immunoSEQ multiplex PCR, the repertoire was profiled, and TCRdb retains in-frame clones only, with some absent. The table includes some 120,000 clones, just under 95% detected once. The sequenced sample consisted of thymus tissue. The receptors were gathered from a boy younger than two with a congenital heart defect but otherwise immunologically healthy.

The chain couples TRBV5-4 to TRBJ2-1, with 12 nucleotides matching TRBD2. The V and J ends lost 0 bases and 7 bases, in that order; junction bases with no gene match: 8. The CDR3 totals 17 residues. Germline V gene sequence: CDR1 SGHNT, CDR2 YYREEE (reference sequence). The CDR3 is CASSLATASGGGNEQFF. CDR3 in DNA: TGTGCCAGCAGCTTGGCCACGGCTAGCGGGGGGGGGAATGAGCAGTTCTTC.

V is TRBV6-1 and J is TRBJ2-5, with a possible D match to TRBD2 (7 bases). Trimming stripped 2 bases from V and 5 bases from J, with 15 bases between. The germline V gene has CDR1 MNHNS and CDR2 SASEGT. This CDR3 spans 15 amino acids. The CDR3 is CASSEWGGPGETQYF. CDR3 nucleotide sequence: TGTGCCAGCAGTGAATGGGGGGGGCCGGGGGAGACCCAGTACTTC.

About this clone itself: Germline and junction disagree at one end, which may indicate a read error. CDR3 nucleotides: TGTGCCAGCAGCATAGGGCAGGCGGGAAACACCATATATTTT. Translation gives CASSIGQAGNTIYF. The chain carries TRBV13 and TRBJ1-3; no firm D call. CDR3 length: 14 amino acids. Germline CDR1 and CDR2: PRHDT and FYEKMQ (reference sequence).

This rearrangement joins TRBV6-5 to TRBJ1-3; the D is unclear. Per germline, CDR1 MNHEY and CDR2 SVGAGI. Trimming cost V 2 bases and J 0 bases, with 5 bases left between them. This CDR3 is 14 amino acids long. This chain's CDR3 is CASSYGSSGNTIYF. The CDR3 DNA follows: TGTGCCAGCAGTTACGGGAGCTCTGGAAACACCATATATTTT.

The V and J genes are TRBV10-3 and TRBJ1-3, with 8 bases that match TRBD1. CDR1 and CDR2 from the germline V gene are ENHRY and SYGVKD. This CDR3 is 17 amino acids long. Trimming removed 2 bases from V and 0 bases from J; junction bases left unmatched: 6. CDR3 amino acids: CAISERDRTISGNTIYF. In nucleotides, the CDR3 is TGTGCCATCAGTGAGAGGGACAGGACCATCTCTGGAAACACCATATATTTT.

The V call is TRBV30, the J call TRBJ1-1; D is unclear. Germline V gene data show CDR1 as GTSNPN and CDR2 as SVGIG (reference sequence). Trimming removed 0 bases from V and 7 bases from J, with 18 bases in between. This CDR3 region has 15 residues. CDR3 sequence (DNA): TGTGCCTGGAGTGTACCTTCCCGGTCAATAGATGAAGCTTTCTTT. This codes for CAWSVPSRSIDEAFF.

The CDR3 reads CASSLEVGQPNSGNTIYF. CDR3 sequence (DNA): TGTGCCAGCAGCTTAGAGGTGGGACAGCCGAATTCTGGAAACACCATATATTTT. J is TRBJ1-3 and V is TRBV7-9, with 7 bases identical to TRBD1. The germline CDR1 and CDR2 sequences are SEHNR and FQNEAQ (reference sequence). V lost 1 base, J lost 1 base, and 10 bases stayed unmatched. This CDR3 contains 18 residues.

CDR3 region: CASSLTGTGFYQPQHF. The CDR3, as DNA: TGTGCCAGCAGTTTAACCGGGACAGGTTTTTATCAGCCCCAGCATTTT. The J gene is TRBJ1-5, the V gene TRBV28; 8 nucleotides line up with TRBD1. J gave up 5 bases and V 2 bases, and 8 bases lay outside the gene matches. The CDR3 extends over 16 amino acids. In germline, CDR1 is MDHEN, CDR2 SYDVKM.

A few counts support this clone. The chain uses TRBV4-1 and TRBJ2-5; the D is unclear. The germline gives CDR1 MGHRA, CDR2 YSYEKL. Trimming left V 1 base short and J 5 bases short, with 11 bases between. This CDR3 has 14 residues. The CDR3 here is CASSQGPSRETQYF. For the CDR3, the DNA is TGCGCCAGCAGCCAAGGCCCCAGCCGGGAGACCCAGTACTTC.

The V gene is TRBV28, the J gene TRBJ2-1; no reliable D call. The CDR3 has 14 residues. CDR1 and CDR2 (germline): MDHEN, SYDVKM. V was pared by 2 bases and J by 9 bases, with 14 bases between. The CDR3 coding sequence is TGTGCCAGCAGTTTAAGTTGTACGGGCGGTGAGCAGTTCTTC. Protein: CASSLSCTGGEQFF. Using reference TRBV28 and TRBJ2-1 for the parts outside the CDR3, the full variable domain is DVKVTQSSRYLVKRTGEKVFLECVQDMDHENMFWYRQDPGLGLRLIYFSYDVKMKEKGDIPEGYSVSREKKERFSLILESASTNQTSMYLCASSLSCTGGEQFFGPGTRLTVL.

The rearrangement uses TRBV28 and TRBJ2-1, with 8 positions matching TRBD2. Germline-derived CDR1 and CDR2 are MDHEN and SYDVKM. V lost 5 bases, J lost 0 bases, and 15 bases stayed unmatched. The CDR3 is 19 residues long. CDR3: CASSVGLFSGGRSYNEQFF. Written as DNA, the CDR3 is TGTGCCAGCAGTGTAGGGTTATTCAGCGGGGGCCGCTCCTACAATGAGCAGTTCTTC.

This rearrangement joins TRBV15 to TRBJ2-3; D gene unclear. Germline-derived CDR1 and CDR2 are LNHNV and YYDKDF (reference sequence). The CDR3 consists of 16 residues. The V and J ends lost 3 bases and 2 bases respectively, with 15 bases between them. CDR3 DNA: TGTGCCACCAGCAGGGCCTTAAGTACTCTCACAGATACGCAGTATTTT. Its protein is CATSRALSTLTDTQYF. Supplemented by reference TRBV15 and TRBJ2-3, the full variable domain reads DAMVIQNPRYQVTQFGKPVTLSCSQTLNHNVMYWYQQKSSQAPKLLFHYYDKDFNNEADTPDNFQSRRPNTSFCFLDIRSPGLGDTAMYLCATSRALSTLTDTQYFGPGTRLTVL.

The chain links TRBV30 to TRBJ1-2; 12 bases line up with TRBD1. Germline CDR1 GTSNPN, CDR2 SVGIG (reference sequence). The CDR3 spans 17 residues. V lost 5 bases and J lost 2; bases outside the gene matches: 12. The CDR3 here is CAWETPGQGALNYGYTF. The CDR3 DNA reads TGTGCCTGGGAGACCCCGGGACAGGGGGCCTTAAACTATGGCTACACCTTC.

This CDR3 is CASSFRRILPQGLNTEAFF. Here the CDR3 DNA reads TGTGCCAGCAGCTTTAGACGGATACTCCCACAGGGATTGAACACTGAAGCTTTCTTT. The chain uses TRBV11-2 and TRBJ1-1; D possibly corresponds to TRBD1 (6 bases). This CDR3 spans 19 amino acids. V was clipped by 3 bases and J by 0 bases, with 23 bases between them. Germline CDR1 and CDR2: SGHAT and FQNNGV. Variable domain in full (rest from reference TRBV11-2 and TRBJ1-1): EAGVAQSPRYKIIEKRQSVAFWCNPISGHATLYWYQQILGQGPKLLIQFQNNGVVDDSQLPKDRFSAERLKGVDSTLKIQPAKLEDSAVYLCASSFRRILPQGLNTEAFFGQGTRLTVV.

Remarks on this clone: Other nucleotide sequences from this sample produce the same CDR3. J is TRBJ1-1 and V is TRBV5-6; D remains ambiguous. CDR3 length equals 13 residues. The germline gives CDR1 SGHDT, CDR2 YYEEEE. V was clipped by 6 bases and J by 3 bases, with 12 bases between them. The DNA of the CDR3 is TGTGCCAGCATCGGGGAGGAGGACACTGAAGCTTTCTTT. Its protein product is CASIGEEDTEAFF. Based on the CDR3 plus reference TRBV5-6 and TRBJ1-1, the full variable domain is DAGVTQSPTHLIKTRGQQVTLRCSPKSGHDTVSWYQQALGQGPQFIFQYYEEEERQRGNFPDRFSGHQFPNYSSELNVNALLLGDSALYLCASIGEEDTEAFFGQGTRLTVV.

In DNA form, the CDR3 reads TGCGCCAGCAGCTTAGGACGGGCAGCCTTGAACACTGAAGCTTTCTTT. Residues: CASSLGRAALNTEAFF. The rearrangement links TRBV5-1 to TRBJ1-1; the D is unclear. V lost 2 bases and J lost 0, with 14 bases in between. The CDR3 extends over 16 amino acids. Looked up from germline, CDR1 is SGHRS and CDR2 is YFSETQ.

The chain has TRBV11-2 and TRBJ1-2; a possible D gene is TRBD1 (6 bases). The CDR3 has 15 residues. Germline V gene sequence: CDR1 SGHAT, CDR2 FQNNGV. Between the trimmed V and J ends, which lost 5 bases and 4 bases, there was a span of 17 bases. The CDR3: CASSRTTGWIYGYTF. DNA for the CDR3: TGTGCCAGCAGCCGTACTACAGGGTGGATCTATGGCTACACCTTC. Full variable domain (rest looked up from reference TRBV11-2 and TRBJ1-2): EAGVAQSPRYKIIEKRQSVAFWCNPISGHATLYWYQQILGQGPKLLIQFQNNGVVDDSQLPKDRFSAERLKGVDSTLKIQPAKLEDSAVYLCASSRTTGWIYGYTFGSGTRLTVV.

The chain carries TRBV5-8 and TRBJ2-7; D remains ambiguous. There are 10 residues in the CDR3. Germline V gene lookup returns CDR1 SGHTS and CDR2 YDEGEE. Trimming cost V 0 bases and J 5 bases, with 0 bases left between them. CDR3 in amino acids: CASSLDEQYF. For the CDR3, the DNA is TGTGCCAGCAGCTTGGACGAGCAGTACTTC.

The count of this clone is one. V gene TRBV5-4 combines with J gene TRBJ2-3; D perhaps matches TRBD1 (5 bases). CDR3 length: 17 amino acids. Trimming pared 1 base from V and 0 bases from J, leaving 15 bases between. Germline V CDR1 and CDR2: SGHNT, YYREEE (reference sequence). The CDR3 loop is CASSLTSRVSSTDTQYF. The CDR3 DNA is TGTGCCAGCAGCTTGACCAGCAGGGTCTCGAGCACAGATACGCAGTATTTT.

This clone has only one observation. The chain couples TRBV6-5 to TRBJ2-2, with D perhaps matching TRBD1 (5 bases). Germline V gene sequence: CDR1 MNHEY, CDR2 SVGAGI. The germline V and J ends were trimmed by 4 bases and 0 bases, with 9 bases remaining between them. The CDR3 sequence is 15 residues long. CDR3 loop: CASSSRDTNTGELFF. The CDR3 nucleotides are TGTGCCAGCAGTTCCAGGGATACGAACACCGGGGAGCTGTTTTTT.

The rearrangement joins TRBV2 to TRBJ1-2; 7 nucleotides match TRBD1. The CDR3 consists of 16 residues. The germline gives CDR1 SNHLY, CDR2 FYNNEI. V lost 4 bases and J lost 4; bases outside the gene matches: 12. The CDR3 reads CASSAHLTGVGYGYTF. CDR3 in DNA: TGTGCCAGCAGTGCTCATTTAACAGGGGTGGGCTATGGCTACACCTTC.

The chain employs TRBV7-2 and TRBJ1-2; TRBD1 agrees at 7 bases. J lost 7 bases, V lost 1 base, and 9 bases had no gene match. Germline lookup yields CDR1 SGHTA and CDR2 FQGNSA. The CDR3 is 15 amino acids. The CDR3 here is CASSLEGMQGGGYTF. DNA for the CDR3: TGTGCCAGCAGCTTAGAGGGGATGCAGGGGGGTGGCTACACCTTC.

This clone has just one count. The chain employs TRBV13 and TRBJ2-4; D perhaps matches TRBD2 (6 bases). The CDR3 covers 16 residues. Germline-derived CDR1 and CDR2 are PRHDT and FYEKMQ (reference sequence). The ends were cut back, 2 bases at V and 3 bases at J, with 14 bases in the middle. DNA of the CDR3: TGTGCCAGCAGCTTACGCGGGGCCTGGGGCAAAAACATTCAGTACTTC. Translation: CASSLRGAWGKNIQYF. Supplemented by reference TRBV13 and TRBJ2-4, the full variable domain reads AAGVIQSPRHLIKEKRETATLKCYPIPRHDTVYWYQQGPGQDPQFLISFYEKMQSDKGSIPDRFSAQQFSDYHSELNMSSLELGDSALYFCASSLRGAWGKNIQYFGAGTRLSVL.

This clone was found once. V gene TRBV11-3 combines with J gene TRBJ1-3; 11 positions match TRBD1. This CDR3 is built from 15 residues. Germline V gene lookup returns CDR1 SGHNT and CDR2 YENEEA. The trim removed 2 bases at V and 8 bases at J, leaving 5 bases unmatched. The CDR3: CASSLTRDRGYTIYF. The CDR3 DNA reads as TGTGCCAGCAGCTTAACCCGGGACAGGGGGTACACCATATATTTT.

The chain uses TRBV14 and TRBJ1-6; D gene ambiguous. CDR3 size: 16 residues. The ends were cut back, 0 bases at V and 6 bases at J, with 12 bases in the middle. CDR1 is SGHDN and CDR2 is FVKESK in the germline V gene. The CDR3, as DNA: TGTGCCAGCAGCCAAGAGATGCGGCCCGGTAATTCACCCCTCCACTTT. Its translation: CASSQEMRPGNSPLHF.

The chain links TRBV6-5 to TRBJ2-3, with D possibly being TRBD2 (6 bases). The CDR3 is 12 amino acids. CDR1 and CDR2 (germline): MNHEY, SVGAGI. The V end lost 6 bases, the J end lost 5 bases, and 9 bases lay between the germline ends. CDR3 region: CASRVAEDTQYF. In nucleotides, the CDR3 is TGTGCCAGCAGGGTAGCGGAAGATACGCAGTATTTT.

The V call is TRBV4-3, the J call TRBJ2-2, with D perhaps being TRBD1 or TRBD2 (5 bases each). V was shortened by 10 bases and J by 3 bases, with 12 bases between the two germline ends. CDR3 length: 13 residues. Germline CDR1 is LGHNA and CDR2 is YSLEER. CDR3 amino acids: CATGPGHTGELFF. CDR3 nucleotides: TGCGCCACCGGACCGGGACACACCGGGGAGCTGTTTTTT.

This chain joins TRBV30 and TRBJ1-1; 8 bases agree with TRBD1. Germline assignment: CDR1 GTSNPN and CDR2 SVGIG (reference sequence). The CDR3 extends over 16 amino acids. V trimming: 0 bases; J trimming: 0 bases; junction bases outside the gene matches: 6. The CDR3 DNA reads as TGTGCCTGGAGTGTACGGGACAGGTCTTTGAACACTGAAGCTTTCTTT. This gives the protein CAWSVRDRSLNTEAFF.

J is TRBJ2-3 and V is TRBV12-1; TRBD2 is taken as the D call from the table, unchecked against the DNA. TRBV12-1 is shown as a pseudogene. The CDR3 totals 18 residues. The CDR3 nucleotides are TGTGCCAGCAGATTTGGTGGGACTAGCGGGGGGGCAACAGATACGCAGTATTTT. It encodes CASRFGGTSGGATDTQYF.

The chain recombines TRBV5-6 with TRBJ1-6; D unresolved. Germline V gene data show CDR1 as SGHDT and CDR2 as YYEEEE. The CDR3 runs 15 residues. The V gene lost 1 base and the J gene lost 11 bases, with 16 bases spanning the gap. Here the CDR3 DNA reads TGTGCCAGCAGCTTGAGGTGGGCCTTACGACCACCCCTCCACTTT. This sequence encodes CASSLRWALRPPLHF.